The 32 T cell receptor beta chains presented below share a single source sample, sequenced in a study of cytomegalovirus exposure and HLA in healthy donors. The PCR made use of 60 Vbeta and 13 Jbeta primers. TCRdb keeps only in-frame clones here, not all; method: immunoSEQ multiplex PCR. The table shows around 150,000 clones, with 55% to 80% occurring only once. The sample comprised PBMCs. The receptors were gathered from a woman aged 35 to 49 in good health and CMV-seronegative.

This sequence joins TRBV6-5 and TRBJ1-3, with 7 bases matching TRBD1. The CDR3 runs to 13 residues. The germline V gene encodes CDR1 MNHEY and CDR2 SVGAGI. Germline trimming cut 10 bases from V and 0 bases from J; bases unmatched to any gene: 3. The CDR3 region is CATRQGSGNTIYF. The CDR3 nucleotides are TGTGCCACCCGACAGGGCTCTGGAAACACCATATATTTT.

The chain recombines TRBV7-9 with TRBJ1-1, with D unresolved. The CDR3 contains 14 residues. The germline CDR1 and CDR2 sequences are SEHNR and FQNEAQ (reference sequence). The germline V and J ends were trimmed by 2 bases and 4 bases, with 11 bases remaining between them. CDR3 sequence (DNA): TGTGCCAGCAGCTTAATACTCGACTCCACTGAAGCTTTCTTT. Translated, it gives CASSLILDSTEAFF.

The chain has TRBV5-6 and TRBJ2-1; TRBD2 matches at 11 bases. The CDR3 sequence is 15 residues long. Trimming cost V 4 bases and J 5 bases; bases outside gene matches: 5. Germline CDR1 SGHDT, CDR2 YYEEEE. CDR3 bases: TGTGCCAGCAGCCTGACTAGCGGGGCCCACAATGAGCAGTTCTTC. Translation gives CASSLTSGAHNEQFF.

This clone was found a few times. The rearrangement joins TRBV5-1 to TRBJ1-2; 7 bases are shared with TRBD1. This CDR3 is built from 16 residues. V lost 4 bases to trimming and J lost 3 bases; unmatched junction nucleotides: 12. Germline CDR1 SGHRS, CDR2 YFSETQ. CDR3 sequence: CASSDSGTDLHYGYTF. CDR3 nucleotides: TGCGCCAGCAGCGATTCCGGGACAGACCTTCACTATGGCTACACCTTC.

V gene TRBV7-2 combines with J gene TRBJ2-7; D might be TRBD1 (6 bases). Between the trimmed V and J ends, which lost 4 bases and 8 bases, there was a span of 12 bases. Germline V gene lookup returns CDR1 SGHTA and CDR2 FQGNSA. The CDR3 runs to 12 residues. As DNA, the CDR3 is TGTGCCAGCAGCTCCCTCAGGGGCCAGCAGTACTTC. The encoded protein is CASSSLRGQQYF.

V usage is TRBV25-1 and J usage is TRBJ1-5, with 9 bases aligning to TRBD1. The V gene end was trimmed by 3 bases and the J gene end by 5 bases; junction bases not matched to a gene: 8. The CDR3 runs 16 residues. Germline V gene sequence: CDR1 MGHDK, CDR2 SYGVNS. The CDR3 sequence: CASSDGEQGAHQPQHF. CDR3 bases: TGTGCCAGCAGTGACGGTGAACAGGGGGCGCATCAGCCCCAGCATTTT.

The rearrangement joins TRBV5-1 to TRBJ2-2, with unresolved D. Germline values: CDR1 SGHRS, CDR2 YFSETQ. Trimming pared 1 base from V and 0 bases from J, leaving 7 bases between. This CDR3 region has 15 residues. The CDR3 bases are TGCGCCAGCAGCTTGCCACTCGCGAACACCGGGGAGCTGTTTTTT. It codes for CASSLPLANTGELFF.

Only a few counts were recorded for this clone. The chain uses TRBV6-5 and TRBJ1-2; TRBD1 matches at 12 bases. The junction had 7 bases not matched to a gene; V was cut back by 6 bases and J by 8 bases. This CDR3 comprises 14 residues. Germline CDR1 is MNHEY and CDR2 is SVGAGI. The CDR3 bases are TGTGCCAGCAGCTGGGACAGGGGGCTAGAAGGCTACACCTTC. It translates to CASSWDRGLEGYTF.

V and J are TRBV5-8 and TRBJ1-6; 10 positions agree with TRBD1. The germline gives CDR1 SGHTS, CDR2 YDEGEE. The CDR3 runs to 17 residues. After removal of 5 bases from V and 1 base from J, the junction contained 6 bases not matched to a gene. The CDR3 here is CASRPGQGVSYNSPLHF. The CDR3 DNA reads TGTGCCAGCAGACCCGGACAGGGGGTATCCTATAATTCACCCCTCCACTTT.

V is TRBV29-1 and J is TRBJ2-5, with D perhaps matching TRBD2 (5 bases). The CDR3 extends over 13 amino acids. With 6 bases removed from V and 2 bases from J, the gap between germline ends came to 13 bases. Germline V gene sequence: CDR1 SQVTM, CDR2 ANQGSEA. The CDR3 loop is CSVGVATQETQYF. In DNA, the CDR3 is TGCAGCGTCGGGGTCGCGACTCAAGAGACCCAGTACTTC.

The chain recombines TRBV6-6 with TRBJ2-4; 8 bases map to TRBD1. CDR1 is MNHNY and CDR2 is SVGAGI in the germline V gene (reference sequence). Unmatched junction bases numbered 5, after V lost 4 bases and J lost 3 bases. The length of the CDR3 is 15 residues. The CDR3 nucleotides are TGTGCCAGCAGTTCAGGGACAGGACTCAAAAACATTCAGTACTTC. It codes for CASSSGTGLKNIQYF.

This clone was seen a few times. The chain employs TRBV14 and TRBJ1-1; D unresolved. The V end was cut by 4 bases, the J end by 1 base, with 7 bases between. Germline assignment: CDR1 SGHDN and CDR2 FVKESK. This CDR3 is built from 13 residues. CDR3 in DNA: TGTGCCAGCAGCCGTACAAGGAACACTGAAGCTTTCTTT. Its protein is CASSRTRNTEAFF.

This clone has just one count. At the DNA level, this CDR3 is encoded by other sequences in the same sample as well. The rearrangement joins TRBV7-2 to TRBJ1-4, with 8 bases matching TRBD1. This CDR3 is 14 amino acids long. The trim removed 3 bases at V and 6 bases at J, leaving 3 bases unmatched. Germline V gene data show CDR1 as SGHTA and CDR2 as FQGNSA. The CDR3 nucleotides are TGTGCCAGCAGCTTCGACAGGGGTGATGAAAAACTGTTTTTT. Its translation is CASSFDRGDEKLFF.

The chain recombines TRBV9 with TRBJ1-6, with D unresolved. Per germline, CDR1 SGDLS and CDR2 YYNGEE. Trimming left V 3 bases short and J 0 bases short, with 13 bases between. The length of the CDR3 is 17 residues. CDR3 amino acids: CASSATGGNSYNSPLHF. CDR3 DNA sequence: TGTGCCAGCAGCGCGACGGGAGGCAACTCCTATAATTCACCCCTCCACTTT.

This clone has more than one count but fewer than ten. The V call is TRBV5-1, the J call TRBJ2-5; TRBD2 agrees at 9 bases. Germline-derived CDR1 and CDR2 are SGHRS and YFSETQ. V dropped 0 bases and J dropped 2; count of bases not matched to a gene: 5. The CDR3 totals 16 residues. The CDR3 DNA reads as TGCGCCAGCAGCTTGGCCCTAGCGGGGACTCAAGAGACCCAGTACTTC. It yields the protein CASSLALAGTQETQYF. The entire variable domain, with the rest obtained from reference TRBV5-1 and TRBJ2-5, is as follows: KAGVTQTPRYLIKTRGQQVTLSCSPISGHRSVSWYQQTPGQGLQFLFEYFSETQRNKGNFPGRFSGRQFSNSRSEMNVSTLELGDSALYLCASSLALAGTQETQYFGPGTRLLVL.

V usage is TRBV19 and J usage is TRBJ1-1; 11 nucleotides agree with TRBD1. The J segment lost 5 bases and the V segment lost 6 bases, leaving 5 bases of the junction unmatched. The CDR3 is 14 amino acids. The germline V gene has CDR1 LNHDA and CDR2 SQIVND (reference sequence). This CDR3 reads CASSPGTGGTEAFF. The CDR3 bases are TGTGCCAGTAGCCCCGGGACAGGGGGAACTGAAGCTTTCTTT.

This chain links TRBV6-5 with TRBJ2-5; 8 bases match TRBD2. Germline V gene data show CDR1 as MNHEY and CDR2 as SVGAGI. The ends lost 6 bases at V and 5 bases at J; junction bases unmatched: 8. The CDR3 consists of 14 residues. Here the CDR3 reads CASSQLGLGETQYF. CDR3 nucleotide sequence: TGTGCCAGCAGCCAGTTGGGACTAGGGGAGACCCAGTACTTC.

This clone was observed a few times. This chain connects TRBV5-6 to TRBJ2-5; weak D call: TRBD1 (5 bases). The V end was cut by 4 bases, the J end by 4 bases, with 17 bases between. Germline lookup yields CDR1 SGHDT and CDR2 YYEEEE. CDR3 length: 15 residues. The CDR3 protein is CASSPLIGRVETQYF. The CDR3 DNA reads as TGTGCCAGCAGCCCCCTCATAGGCAGGGTAGAGACCCAGTACTTC.

The rearrangement uses TRBV5-4 and TRBJ2-7, with D perhaps matching TRBD2 (5 bases). The germline CDR1 and CDR2 sequences are SGHNT and YYREEE (reference sequence). CDR3 size: 14 residues. Deletions cut 4 bases from V and 1 base from J, with 12 bases between. This chain's CDR3 is CASSAEVASYEQYF. The CDR3 DNA follows: TGTGCCAGCAGCGCGGAGGTGGCGTCCTACGAGCAGTACTTC.

The genes are TRBV27 and TRBJ2-2; TRBD2 might be the D (5 bases). The CDR3 contains 16 residues. V lost 7 bases, J lost 2 bases, and 17 bases lay in between. Germline-derived CDR1 and CDR2 are MNHEY and SMNVEV (reference sequence). CDR3 coding DNA: TGTGCCAGCATGAGGGCCGGAGCCATTAACACCGGGGAGCTGTTTTTT. Its translation is CASMRAGAINTGELFF.

This clone has only a few counts. The CDR3 protein is CASSLGDSYSNQPQHF. Here the CDR3 DNA reads TGCGCCAGCAGCTTGGGGGACAGTTATAGCAATCAGCCCCAGCATTTT. The gene calls are TRBV5-1 and TRBJ1-5; 7 bases align to TRBD1. V lost 0 bases, J lost 0 bases, and 3 bases stayed unmatched. The CDR3 extends over 16 amino acids. CDR1 is SGHRS and CDR2 is YFSETQ in the germline V gene.

This sequence joins TRBV4-3 and TRBJ1-3; a weak D match, TRBD1 (6 bases). Between the trimmed V and J ends, which lost 0 bases and 0 bases, there was a span of 21 bases. The CDR3 has 20 residues. Germline-derived CDR1 and CDR2 are LGHNA and YSLEER. CDR3 loop: CASSQDRVGALGSSGNTIYF. For the CDR3, the DNA is TGCGCCAGCAGCCAAGATCGGGTGGGGGCCCTAGGCTCCTCTGGAAACACCATATATTTT.

This clone was observed a single time. The gene calls are TRBV28 and TRBJ2-1; 7 bases line up with TRBD2. The J segment lost 0 bases and the V segment lost 7 bases, leaving 9 bases of the junction unmatched. This CDR3 contains 16 residues. CDR1 is MDHEN, CDR2 SYDVKM, per germline. The CDR3 DNA is TGTGCCAGCATCCCCCCGGGGGGAATCTCCTACAATGAGCAGTTCTTC. Amino acid sequence: CASIPPGGISYNEQFF.

The chain uses TRBV28 and TRBJ1-1; possibly TRBD1 for D (5 bases). From germline, CDR1 is MDHEN and CDR2 SYDVKM. Deletions cut 6 bases from V and 1 base from J, with 12 bases between. This CDR3 contains 14 residues. CDR3 loop: CASSFPGGNTEAFF. The DNA of the CDR3 is TGTGCCAGCAGCTTCCCGGGGGGGAACACTGAAGCTTTCTTT.

The J gene is TRBJ2-7, the V gene TRBV29-1, with TRBD2 matching 7 bases. This CDR3 has 12 amino acids. Germline loops: CDR1 SQVTM, CDR2 ANQGSEA. The ends lost 7 bases at V and 4 bases at J; junction bases unmatched: 7. The DNA of the CDR3 is TGCAGCGCCTCTCGCGGGGGTTACGAGCAGTACTTC. Encoded protein: CSASRGGYEQYF.

V and J are TRBV5-1 and TRBJ1-1, with a weak D call TRBD1 (5 bases). Trimming pared 4 bases from V and 0 bases from J, leaving 16 bases between. This CDR3 has 16 amino acids. Germline CDR1 reads SGHRS; CDR2 reads YFSETQ. The CDR3 loop is CASSTDRASMNTEAFF. CDR3 nucleotides: TGCGCCAGCAGCACCGACAGAGCTAGTATGAACACTGAAGCTTTCTTT.

Of note for this clone: One junction end does not reproduce the germline sequence, and a read error may be involved. The V call is TRBV29-1, the J call TRBJ2-2; possibly TRBD1 for D (6 bases). CDR3 length: 14 residues. The germline CDR1 and CDR2 sequences are SQVTM and ANQGSEA. The CDR3 reads CSVEGPGVTGELFF. The CDR3 DNA reads as TGCAGCGTCGAAGGTCCAGGGGTCACCGGGGAGCTGTTTTTT.

The J gene is TRBJ2-3, the V gene TRBV9; D is unclear. Germline CDR1 SGDLS, CDR2 YYNGEE. V was pared by 4 bases and J by 5 bases, with 17 bases between. CDR3 length equals 15 residues. The DNA for the CDR3 is TGTGCCAGCAGCCCCAGACCGGCTCAGGAAGATACGCAGTATTTT. As protein: CASSPRPAQEDTQYF. Complete variable domain (other parts from reference TRBV9 and TRBJ2-3): DSGVTQTPKHLITATGQRVTLRCSPRSGDLSVYWYQQSLDQGLQFLIQYYNGEERAKGNILERFSAQQFPDLHSELNLSSLELGDSALYFCASSPRPAQEDTQYFGPGTRLTVL.

The V call is TRBV4-2, the J call TRBJ1-2; the match to TRBD1 covers 11 bases. Trimming removed 1 base from V and 2 bases from J; junction bases left unmatched: 0. There are 15 residues in the CDR3. Per the germline V gene, CDR1 is LGHNA and CDR2 is YNFKEQ. The CDR3, as DNA: TGTGCCAGCAGCCAAGGGACAGGGGGCAACTATGGCTACACCTTC. This codes for CASSQGTGGNYGYTF.

V and J are TRBV27 and TRBJ2-7; 11 bases line up with TRBD2. The germline gives CDR1 MNHEY, CDR2 SMNVEV (reference sequence). CDR3 length: 15 amino acids. With 5 bases clipped from V and 3 bases from J, the junction kept 6 bases outside the gene matches. CDR3 nucleotide sequence: TGTGCCAGCAGTCTAACGACTAGCGGGGTCTACGAGCAGTACTTC. Protein: CASSLTTSGVYEQYF.

The chain links TRBV6-5 to TRBJ1-5; the D is unclear. Trimming left V 11 bases short and J 1 base short, with 9 bases between. CDR1 and CDR2 from the germline V gene are MNHEY and SVGAGI. CDR3 length equals 12 residues. CDR3 loop: CACGQSNQPQHF. The CDR3 region has the DNA TGTGCCTGTGGGCAGAGCAATCAGCCCCAGCATTTT.

CDR3 amino acids: CASTAAYGYTF. In DNA form, the CDR3 reads TGTGCCAGCACCGCGGCCTATGGCTACACCTTC. The gene calls are TRBV6-6 and TRBJ1-2; D uncertain. Germline CDR1 reads MNHNY; CDR2 reads SVGAGI (reference sequence). CDR3 length: 11 amino acids. Trimming left V 7 bases short and J 4 bases short, with 7 bases between.